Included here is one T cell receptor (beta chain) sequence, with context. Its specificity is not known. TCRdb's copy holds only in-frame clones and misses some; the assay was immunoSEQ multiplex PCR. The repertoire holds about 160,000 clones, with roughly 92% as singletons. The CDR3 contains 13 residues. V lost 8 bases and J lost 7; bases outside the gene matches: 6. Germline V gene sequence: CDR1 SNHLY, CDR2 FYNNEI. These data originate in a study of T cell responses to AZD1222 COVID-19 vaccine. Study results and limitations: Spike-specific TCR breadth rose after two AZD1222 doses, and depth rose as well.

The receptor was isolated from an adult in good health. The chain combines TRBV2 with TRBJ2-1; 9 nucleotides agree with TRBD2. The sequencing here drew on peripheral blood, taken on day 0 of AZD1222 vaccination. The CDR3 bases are TGTGCCAGCGGAGTTAGCGGGAGAAATGAGCAGTTCTTC. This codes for CASGVSGRNEQFF.